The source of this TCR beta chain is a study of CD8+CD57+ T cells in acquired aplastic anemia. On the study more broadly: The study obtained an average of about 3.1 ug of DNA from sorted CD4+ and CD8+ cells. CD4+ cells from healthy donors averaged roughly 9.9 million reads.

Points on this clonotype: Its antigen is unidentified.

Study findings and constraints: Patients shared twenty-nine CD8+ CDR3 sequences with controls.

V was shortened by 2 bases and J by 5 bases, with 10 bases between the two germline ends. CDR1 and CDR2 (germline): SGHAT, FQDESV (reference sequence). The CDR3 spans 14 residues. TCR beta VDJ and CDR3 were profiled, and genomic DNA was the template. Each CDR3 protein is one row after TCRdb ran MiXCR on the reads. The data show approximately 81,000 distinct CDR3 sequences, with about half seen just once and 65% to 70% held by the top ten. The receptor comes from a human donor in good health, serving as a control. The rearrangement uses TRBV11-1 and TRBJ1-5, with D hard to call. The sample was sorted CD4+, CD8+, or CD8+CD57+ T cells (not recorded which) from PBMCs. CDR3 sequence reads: CASSLSRGDQPQHF. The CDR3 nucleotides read TGTGCCAGCAGCTTATCGAGAGGAGATCAGCCCCAGCATTTT. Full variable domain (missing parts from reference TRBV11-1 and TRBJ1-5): EAEVAQSPRYKITEKSQAVAFWCDPISGHATLYWYRQILGQGPELLVQFQDESVVDDSQLPKDRFSAERLKGVDSTLKIQPAELGDSAMYLCASSLSRGDQPQHFGDGTRLSIL.